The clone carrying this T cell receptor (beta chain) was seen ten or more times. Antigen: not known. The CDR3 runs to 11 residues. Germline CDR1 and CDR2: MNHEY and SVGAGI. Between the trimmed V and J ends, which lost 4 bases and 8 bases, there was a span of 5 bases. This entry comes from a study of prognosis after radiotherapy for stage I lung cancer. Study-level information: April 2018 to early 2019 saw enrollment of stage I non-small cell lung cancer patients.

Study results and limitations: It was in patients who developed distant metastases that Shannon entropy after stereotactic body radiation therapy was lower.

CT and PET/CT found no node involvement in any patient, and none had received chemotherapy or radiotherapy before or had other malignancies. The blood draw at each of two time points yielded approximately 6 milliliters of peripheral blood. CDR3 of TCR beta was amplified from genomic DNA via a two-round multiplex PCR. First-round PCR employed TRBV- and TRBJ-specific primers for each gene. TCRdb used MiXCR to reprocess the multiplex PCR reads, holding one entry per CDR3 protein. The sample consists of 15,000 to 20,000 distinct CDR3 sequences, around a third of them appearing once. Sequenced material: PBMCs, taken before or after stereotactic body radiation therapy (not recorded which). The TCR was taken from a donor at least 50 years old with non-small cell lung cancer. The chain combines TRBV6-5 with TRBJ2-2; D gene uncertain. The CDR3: CASSSRGELFF. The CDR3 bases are TGTGCCAGCAGTTCGAGAGGGGAGCTGTTTTTT.